This T cell receptor (beta chain) was profiled in a study of T cell repertoires in cytomegalovirus infection (dated by TCRdb to about 2019). Regarding the complete study: Donor HLA type was relevant to the analysis, as public TCR beta signatures indicated carriage of CMV infection together with the matching HLA type.

Overall results and qualifications from the work: The ex vivo response was dominated by HLA-C-restricted CMV-specific TCR beta clonotypes, and the single most frequent clonotype in two of eight donors was supplied by these HLA-C-restricted clonotypes. Carriers of CMV infection plus the relevant HLA type were discriminated by the cumulative frequency of public TCR beta family members in the study cohort and in an independent 352-donor cohort.

The V and J ends are trimmed by 5 bases and 2 bases, leaving 19 bases between them. The CDR3 starts with the cysteine, ends with the phenylalanine, and has 18 residues. CDR3 DNA only is kept here, 54 bases in frame from base 1. From the germline V gene, CDR1 is SGHAT and CDR2 is FQNNGV. A word on this clonotype: The antigen this receptor binds is unknown. Base qualities are not recorded, but no much larger clone differs from it by a single base.

Sequencer: Illumina HiSeq 1500. TCRdb reran the public reads through fastp at Q25 and MiXCR, keeping productive beta chains. Identical CDR3 proteins give one entry, which carries the most common genes and DNA. The sample data list around 740,000 distinct CDR3 sequences, and roughly 36% of these were observed just once. Jointly, the top ten make up 2.8% of the sample. This sequence originates from a human donor in good health (CMV status not recorded). Some clones in this sample may be carry-over from other donors' samples. Sequencing was done on a sample of PBMCs. The chain was built from TRBV11-2 and TRBJ1-6, with no reliable assignment of the D segment. CDR3 reads: CASSQHRVLGAYNSPLHF. The sequence in DNA is TGTGCCAGCAGCCAACACCGGGTTCTCGGGGCCTATAATTCACCCCTCCACTTT.